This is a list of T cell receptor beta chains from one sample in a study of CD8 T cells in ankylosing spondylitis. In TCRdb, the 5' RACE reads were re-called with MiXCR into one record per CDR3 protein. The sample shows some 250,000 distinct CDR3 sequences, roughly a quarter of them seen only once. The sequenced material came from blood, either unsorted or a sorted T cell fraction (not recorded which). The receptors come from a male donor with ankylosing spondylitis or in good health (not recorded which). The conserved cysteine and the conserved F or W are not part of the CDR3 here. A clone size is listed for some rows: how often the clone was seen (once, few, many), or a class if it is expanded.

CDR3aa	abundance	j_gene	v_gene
TRTGGDTGELF	many	TRBJ2-2	TRBV29-1
SARGHSMNTEAF	NA	TRBJ1-1	TRBV29-1
SASAGSYEQY	many	TRBJ2-7	TRBV20-1
ASSHSGLGDQPQH	many	TRBJ1-5	TRBV4-1
SARTPDLADEQF	few	TRBJ2-1	TRBV20-1
ASRKSRDRVLAEKLF	many	TRBJ1-4	TRBV4-1
ASKIQRVNTEAF	NA	TRBJ1-1	TRBV6-1
SVSGGRSAPETQY	NA	TRBJ2-5	TRBV29-1
SVDTGTSLYEQY	NA	TRBJ2-7	TRBV29-1
SANDLGQDTEAF	many	TRBJ1-1	TRBV20-1
ASSPRIRGSLAKNIQY	NA	TRBJ2-4	TRBV11-2
ATSRAVAYEQY	few	TRBJ2-7	TRBV15
SARRSSTDTQY	NA	TRBJ2-3	TRBV20-1
ATSDSRLAGNYNEQF	NA	TRBJ2-1	TRBV24-1
TFSFRFSPGTGMNTESF	NA	TRBJ1-1	TRBV27
ASTTDFRGPLNEQF	NA	TRBJ2-1	TRBV18
ASSSPRLTGPVPPTDTQY	few	TRBJ2-3	TRBV11-2
SVEGQSTDTQY	few	TRBJ2-3	TRBV20-1
ASSLGGRGRIDTQY	many	TRBJ2-3	TRBV5-1
ASSQGGSYNEQF	many	TRBJ2-1	TRBV3-1
ASSFWSLLDNEQF	NA	TRBJ2-1	TRBV12-3/TRBV12-4
ASRGTGIGSYEQY	few	TRBJ2-7	TRBV27
ASSFFGTERGEQY	few	TRBJ2-7	TRBV12-3/TRBV12-4
SAKTTVNTEAF	NA	TRBJ1-1	TRBV20-1
AISESSSGTEAF	few	TRBJ1-1	TRBV10-3
SARPSGTDTQY	many	TRBJ2-3	TRBV20-1
SARRTGRVGEQY	many	TRBJ2-7	TRBV20-1
SARKPRNSGELF	few	TRBJ2-2	TRBV20-1
ASPEEQRVMNTEAF	NA	TRBJ1-1	TRBV25-1
ASSVFRTRGNEQF	few	TRBJ2-1	TRBV10-2
ASSPKGVYEQF	many	TRBJ2-1	TRBV18
ASISGNMNTEAF	NA	TRBJ1-1	TRBV6-1
SAGGDRGPYEQY	many	TRBJ2-7	TRBV20-1
SARDASGVYEQY	many	TRBJ2-7	TRBV20-1
SARETAQETQY	few	TRBJ2-5	TRBV20-1
SAPGGFVGDTQY	NA	TRBJ2-3	TRBV20-1
SAPSREGKGEGIQY	many	TRBJ2-4	TRBV20-1
ASSVSETQY	NA	TRBJ2-5	TRBV2
ASSTGETQY	few	TRBJ2-5	TRBV7-9
AISEGYNEQF	few	TRBJ2-1	TRBV10-3
ATLGRSSYEQY	NA	TRBJ2-7	TRBV28
ASSLGGPETQY	few	TRBJ2-5	TRBV7-6
ASSFPDFYEQF	NA	TRBJ2-1	TRBV12-3/TRBV12-4
ASSFQGGRATQY	few	TRBJ2-5	TRBV12-3/TRBV12-4
ASKLAVGGETQY	NA	TRBJ2-5	TRBV2
ASSLLGQPQH	many	TRBJ1-5	TRBV28
ASSLALEGYT	many	TRBJ1-2	TRBV12-3/TRBV12-4
ASSSDRAQPQH	many	TRBJ1-5	TRBV12-3/TRBV12-4
ASSQVDGNEQF	NA	TRBJ2-1	TRBV4-2
SVDSGANVLT	NA	TRBJ2-6	TRBV29-1